This T cell receptor beta chain stems from a study of shared clonotypes between healthy human individuals. Study context: Each donor contributed plates that comprised three CD4 naive, three CD4 memory, two CD8 naive and one CD8 memory. Overall study results and limits: When naive CD4 clonotypes were compared across several donors, approximately 5% were shared.

The CDR3 has 16 amino acids. Germline CDR1 is MNHNY and CDR2 is SVGAGI (reference sequence). V trimming: 5 bases; J trimming: 0 bases; junction bases outside the gene matches: 6. In the authors' workflow: Junction-only immunoSEQ sequences carried no quality scores, so filtering differed. The repertoire was sequenced with immunoSEQ multiplex PCR; TCRdb's copy has only in-frame clones and lacks some. D and trimming come from the DNA, and the V and J calls and clone size come from that table. Here the sample spans around 1.4 million clones, 98% to 99% being singletons. Each of the donors was a healthy adult who was HIV-negative and had not had a recent acute infection or vaccination. The table lists this clone with a count of one. Its antigen is as yet unknown.

The sequenced sample was naive CD4+ T cells sorted from blood. Stated subset: CD45RA+ positively selected. This TCR came from a man younger than 45 in good health. The chain joins TRBV6-6 to TRBJ2-7; 11 bases are shared with TRBD2. This CDR3 is CASSPGTSGNSYEQYF. CDR3 sequence (DNA): TGTGCCAGCAGTCCAGGGACTAGCGGAAACTCCTACGAGCAGTACTTC.